Sequencing of this T cell receptor (beta chain) was carried out in a study of cytomegalovirus exposure and HLA in healthy donors. On this clone: Its specificity is unknown.

PCR primers comprised 60 Vbeta and 13 Jbeta primers. Assay used: immunoSEQ multiplex PCR; TCRdb lists only in-frame clones, some missing. The sample shows about 140,000 clones, roughly 79% of them seen only once. Whole-study findings and limits: A missense DCLRE1C variant was associated with V- and J-gene trimming of TCR beta chains in a later analysis, and an independent cohort replicated the association. Most CMV-associated TCR beta chains were later found to appear HLA-restricted.

The origin of this receptor is a woman aged 40 to 50 in good health and CMV-seronegative. The sample comprised PBMCs.

The CDR3 spells CASSIGLASEQYF. CDR3 nucleotides: TGTGCCAGCAGCATTGGACTAGCGAGCGAGCAGTACTTC. The chain combines TRBV7-2 with TRBJ2-7; TRBD2 matches at 9 bases. Germline CDR1 SGHTA, CDR2 FQGNSA. The CDR3 runs to 13 residues. V shed 5 bases and J 6 bases; nucleotides not matched to a gene: 5.